The 22 T cell receptor beta chains below all came from one sample that was sequenced in a study of shared clonotypes between healthy human individuals. Method: immunoSEQ multiplex PCR; TCRdb's copy keeps in-frame clones and lacks some. The sample holds over a million clones, around 78% seen once. The sample comprised memory CD4+ T cells from PBMCs. Subset indicated: CD45RA-negative fraction. These TCRs come from a man aged 18 to 29 in good health. Some clones in this sample may be carry-over from other donors' samples.

Written as DNA, the CDR3 is TGCGCCAGCAGCTTGGATGGGACAGCTAAATACGAGCAGTACTTC. Translated: CASSLDGTAKYEQYF. The rearrangement links TRBV5-1 to TRBJ2-7, with 7 bases identical to TRBD1. The CDR3 loop spans 15 amino acids. V shed 0 bases, J shed 4 bases, and the junction held 7 bases outside the gene matches. Germline V gene sequence: CDR1 SGHRS, CDR2 YFSETQ.

V usage is TRBV18 and J usage is TRBJ2-1; weak D call: TRBD1 (5 bases). Germline V lookup: CDR1 KGHSH, CDR2 LQKENI. This CDR3 comprises 14 residues. Trimming cost V 5 bases and J 9 bases, with 17 bases left between them. The CDR3 is CASSWTRGQGEQFF. CDR3 DNA: TGTGCCAGCTCATGGACGCGAGGTCAGGGTGAGCAGTTCTTC.

The CDR3 loop reads CSAPTRHEQYF. Here the CDR3 DNA reads TGCAGTGCCCCGACTAGACACGAGCAGTACTTC. The chain recombines TRBV20-1 with TRBJ2-7; TRBD2 might be the D (6 bases). Trimming left V 6 bases short and J 5 bases short, with 11 bases between. Germline values: CDR1 DFQATT, CDR2 SNEGSKA (reference sequence). This CDR3 is built from 11 residues.

V usage is TRBV6-1 and J usage is TRBJ1-5; the D gene is possibly TRBD1 (5 bases). The V gene lost 7 bases and the J gene lost 4 bases, with 14 bases spanning the gap. CDR1 MNHNS and CDR2 SASEGT come from the germline V gene. The CDR3 runs to 14 residues. The CDR3 loop reads CASKSTQGNQPQHF. The CDR3 region has the DNA TGTGCCAGCAAGAGTACCCAGGGAAATCAGCCCCAGCATTTT.

In this sample, this clone turned up a few times. The same CDR3 can be traced to other DNA sequences in this sample. This sequence joins TRBV5-1 and TRBJ2-1; D remains unclear. Trimming left V 2 bases short and J 0 bases short, with 9 bases between. The CDR3 spans 15 residues. The germline CDR1 and CDR2 sequences are SGHRS and YFSETQ. CDR3 amino acids: CASSLGRSSYNEQFF. CDR3 DNA: TGCGCCAGCAGCTTAGGACGGAGCTCCTACAATGAGCAGTTCTTC.

The chain combines TRBV5-6 with TRBJ2-5; D gene ambiguous. Trimming stripped 0 bases from V and 4 bases from J, with 10 bases between. The CDR3 consists of 14 residues. Germline V gene lookup returns CDR1 SGHDT and CDR2 YYEEEE. CDR3 bases: TGTGCCAGCAGCTTGGTATCGCATTCAGAGACCCAGTACTTC. It specifies CASSLVSHSETQYF. Full variable domain (rest looked up from reference TRBV5-6 and TRBJ2-5): DAGVTQSPTHLIKTRGQQVTLRCSPKSGHDTVSWYQQALGQGPQFIFQYYEEEERQRGNFPDRFSGHQFPNYSSELNVNALLLGDSALYLCASSLVSHSETQYFGPGTRLLVL.

The chain combines TRBV5-4 with TRBJ1-3; unclear D gene. The length of the CDR3 is 16 residues. V lost 2 bases and J lost 0, with 12 bases in between. CDR1 SGHNT and CDR2 YYREEE come from the germline V gene (reference sequence). The CDR3 bases are TGTGCCAGCAGCTTTGGCGGCGTAAGCTCTGGAAACACCATATATTTT. Amino acids: CASSFGGVSSGNTIYF.

This rearrangement joins TRBV6-1 to TRBJ2-5; 8 bases line up with TRBD1. The V gene's germline CDR1 is MNHNS and CDR2 SASEGT. Losses at the gene ends were 6 bases for V and 5 bases for J; bases not matched to a gene: 8. This CDR3 is built from 14 residues. The CDR3 DNA is TGTGCCAGCAGCGCAACAGGGGGGATCGAGACCCAGTACTTC. Its protein product is CASSATGGIETQYF.

The CDR3: CAWSGYAVYTF. In DNA form, the CDR3 reads TGTGCCTGGAGTGGATATGCGGTCTACACCTTC. The chain recombines TRBV30 with TRBJ1-2, with D unclear. The V end lost 1 base, the J end lost 10 bases, and 10 bases lay between the germline ends. The CDR3 consists of 11 residues. Germline V gene sequence: CDR1 GTSNPN, CDR2 SVGIG (reference sequence).

Turning to this clone: Other nucleotide sequences in the sample specify the same CDR3. The chain has TRBV7-2 and TRBJ1-2; D possibly corresponds to TRBD1 (6 bases). Trimming removed 1 base at V and 2 bases at J, with 14 bases between. The germline CDR1 and CDR2 sequences are SGHTA and FQGNSA. CDR3 length: 16 amino acids. CDR3 amino acids: CASSLVPGQGNYGYTF. DNA of the CDR3: TGTGCCAGCAGCTTAGTTCCCGGGCAGGGGAACTATGGCTACACCTTC.

The chain couples TRBV5-1 to TRBJ2-6, with TRBD1 identical over 8 bases. Germline assignment: CDR1 SGHRS and CDR2 YFSETQ. The trim removed 3 bases at V and 3 bases at J, leaving 11 bases unmatched. This CDR3 region has 18 residues. CDR3 coding DNA: TGCGCCAGCAGCTACAATCGACAGGGGAACCGTGGGGCCAACGTCCTGACTTTC. Its protein product is CASSYNRQGNRGANVLTF.

The CDR3 spells CATSRGYQKGPYYGYTF. CDR3 sequence (DNA): TGTGCCACCAGCAGAGGTTATCAGAAAGGGCCCTACTATGGCTACACCTTC. This chain uses TRBV15 with TRBJ1-2; D unresolved. V shed 1 base and J shed 3 bases, with 18 bases lying between them. The CDR3 has 17 amino acids. Germline V gene lookup returns CDR1 LNHNV and CDR2 YYDKDF (reference sequence).

This chain uses TRBV28 with TRBJ2-3; D is ambiguous. The V gene's germline CDR1 is MDHEN and CDR2 SYDVKM. V gave up 10 bases and J gave up 6 bases, with 14 bases separating them. The CDR3 is 12 amino acids. The CDR3 DNA reads as TGTGCCACCAAACTCGATCGTGATACGCAGTATTTT. It is translated as CATKLDRDTQYF.

The chain employs TRBV2 and TRBJ2-1; possible D gene TRBD2, 6 bases. The CDR3 covers 14 residues. Trimming took 6 bases from V and 9 from J, leaving 18 bases between them. Germline-derived CDR1 and CDR2 are SNHLY and FYNNEI. CDR3 DNA: TGTGCCAGCAGCCGGGACTCCAAGGTGCCTGAGCAGTTCTTC. Translation gives CASSRDSKVPEQFF.

The V call is TRBV29-1, the J call TRBJ2-5, with D perhaps matching TRBD2 (7 bases). V dropped 3 bases and J dropped 5 bases, with 10 bases sitting between them. CDR1 is SQVTM and CDR2 is ANQGSEA in the germline V gene. There are 12 residues in the CDR3. The CDR3 region is CSVEKGGETQYF. The CDR3 nucleotides are TGCAGCGTTGAGAAGGGGGGGGAGACCCAGTACTTC.

The J gene is TRBJ2-5, the V gene TRBV9; D gene uncertain. The CDR3 consists of 15 residues. Trimming took off 4 bases at V and 5 bases at J, with 18 bases between the two ends. CDR1 and CDR2 from the germline V gene are SGDLS and YYNGEE. CDR3 coding DNA: TGTGCCAGCAGCCCACTTCCGTGGGTCGGCGAGACCCAGTACTTC. Its translation is CASSPLPWVGETQYF. The full variable domain, its missing parts supplied by reference TRBV9 and TRBJ2-5, is DSGVTQTPKHLITATGQRVTLRCSPRSGDLSVYWYQQSLDQGLQFLIQYYNGEERAKGNILERFSAQQFPDLHSELNLSSLELGDSALYFCASSPLPWVGETQYFGPGTRLLVL.

J is TRBJ1-2 and V is TRBV5-6; 8 nucleotides agree with TRBD1. V lost 0 bases, J lost 8 bases, and 9 bases stayed unmatched. Germline loops: CDR1 SGHDT, CDR2 YYEEEE. This CDR3 is built from 15 residues. DNA of the CDR3: TGTGCCAGCAGCTTGGGAGGGGGACAGGCATTGGGCTACACCTTC. Its protein product is CASSLGGGQALGYTF.

The chain uses TRBV5-1 and TRBJ1-2, with TRBD1 matching 7 bases. V lost 0 bases to trimming and J lost 8 bases; unmatched junction nucleotides: 7. This CDR3 has 14 residues. Germline assignment: CDR1 SGHRS and CDR2 YFSETQ. The CDR3 spells CASSLGDREVGYTF. In DNA form, the CDR3 reads TGCGCCAGCAGCTTGGGTGACAGGGAAGTAGGCTACACCTTC.

This chain links TRBV5-5 with TRBJ2-7; TRBD1 aligns across 9 bases. Germline CDR1 SGHKS, CDR2 YYEKEE (reference sequence). This CDR3 comprises 15 residues. V trimming: 4 bases; J trimming: 3 bases; junction bases outside the gene matches: 8. CDR3 nucleotide sequence: TGTGCCAGCAGCAACCCGGGACAGGGAGTCTACGAGCAGTACTTC. Protein: CASSNPGQGVYEQYF.

This chain uses TRBV5-1 with TRBJ2-1, with D tentatively TRBD1 (6 bases). This CDR3 comprises 13 residues. CDR1 SGHRS and CDR2 YFSETQ come from the germline V gene. With 2 bases removed from V and 8 bases from J, the gap between germline ends came to 11 bases. The CDR3 region is CASSFWGPDEQFF. The CDR3 bases are TGCGCCAGCAGCTTTTGGGGGCCCGATGAGCAGTTCTTC.

V and J are TRBV2 and TRBJ1-2, with 7 nucleotides matching TRBD1. The V and J ends lost 6 bases and 2 bases, in that order; junction bases with no gene match: 6. Germline loops: CDR1 SNHLY, CDR2 FYNNEI. The CDR3 is 14 residues long. The chain's CDR3 is CASSGGTANYGYTF. The CDR3 DNA is TGTGCCAGCAGCGGAGGGACAGCCAACTATGGCTACACCTTC.

The chain joins TRBV5-6 to TRBJ2-7; 7 bases map to TRBD1. The V segment lost 5 bases and the J segment 2 bases; nucleotides outside the gene matches: 10. Germline V gene lookup returns CDR1 SGHDT and CDR2 YYEEEE. The CDR3 extends over 15 amino acids. CDR3 in amino acids: CASSQGQTITYEQYF. In DNA form, the CDR3 reads TGTGCCAGCAGTCAGGGACAGACAATTACCTACGAGCAGTACTTC. Looking up the rest from reference TRBV5-6 and TRBJ2-7 gives the full variable domain: DAGVTQSPTHLIKTRGQQVTLRCSPKSGHDTVSWYQQALGQGPQFIFQYYEEEERQRGNFPDRFSGHQFPNYSSELNVNALLLGDSALYLCASSQGQTITYEQYFGPGTRLTVT.